The clone carrying this TCR beta chain was seen at least ten times. Its target is unknown. The data are from a study of blood T cells in healthy people across ages. Whole-study results and caveats: Fewer expanded clones and more diversity marked long-lived versus aged donors.

PCR was performed a second time for about 7 to 12 cycles using a sample-barcoded 5' primer and a J-beta primer mix. TCRdb recomputed calls from the 5' RACE reads with MiXCR, one row per CDR3 protein. The sample contains 650,000 to 700,000 distinct CDR3 sequences, roughly 30% of which appear only once. The CDR3 sequence is 16 residues long. CDR1 is MNHEY, CDR2 SMNVEV, per germline (reference sequence). With 3 bases clipped from V and 2 bases from J, the junction kept 3 bases outside the gene matches. The sequencing sample was made of blood. The sequence came from an elderly woman in good health. The gene calls are TRBV27 and TRBJ2-2, with TRBD2 matching 10 bases. CDR3 coding DNA: TGTGCCAGCAGTTTCTTAGCGGGGGGCAACACCGGGGAGCTGTTTTTT. Protein: CASSFLAGGNTGELFF.